Below are 20 T cell receptor beta chains sequenced from a single sample in a study of T cell responses to AZD1222 COVID-19 vaccine. The protocol was immunoSEQ multiplex PCR, while the TCRdb copy is restricted to in-frame clones and leaves out a portion. The data hold 150,000 or so clones, with under 95% observed a single time. This specimen was peripheral blood, taken on day 0 of AZD1222 vaccination. The receptors originated from an adult in good health.

V is TRBV4-2 and J is TRBJ2-7, with D perhaps assigned TRBD1 or TRBD2 (5 bases each). The CDR3 totals 14 residues. Per germline, CDR1 LGHNA and CDR2 YNFKEQ. V was trimmed by 4 bases and J by 2 bases, leaving 12 bases between them. This CDR3 reads CASSPGTVPYEQYF. The DNA for the CDR3 is TGTGCCAGCAGCCCCGGGACCGTTCCCTACGAGCAGTACTTC.

The chain links TRBV21-1 to TRBJ1-1. TRBV21-1 counts as a pseudogene. CDR3 size: 13 residues. CDR3 region: CASSKVMSTEAFF. In DNA form, the CDR3 reads TGTGCCAGCAGCAAAGTAATGTCCACTGAAGCTTTCTTT.

J is TRBJ1-1 and V is TRBV7-9; D unclear. Deletions cut 6 bases from V and 1 base from J, with 15 bases between. Germline CDR1 and CDR2: SEHNR and FQNEAQ (reference sequence). CDR3 length: 15 amino acids. The CDR3 DNA sequence: TGTGCCAGCAGTACCGCCGGGCAGCCGAACACTGAAGCTTTCTTT. This translates into CASSTAGQPNTEAFF.

The CDR3 loop reads CAWSTGLAGPSSYEQYF. CDR3 bases: TGTGCCTGGAGCACGGGACTAGCGGGACCCAGCTCCTACGAGCAGTACTTC. The genes are TRBV30 and TRBJ2-7; 13 nucleotides match TRBD2. There are 17 residues in the CDR3. V lost 3 bases to trimming and J lost 0 bases; unmatched junction nucleotides: 8. The V gene's germline CDR1 is GTSNPN and CDR2 SVGIG (reference sequence). Full variable domain (remainder filled in from reference TRBV30 and TRBJ2-7): SQTIHQWPATLVQPVGSPLSLECTVEGTSNPNLYWYRQAAGRGLQLLFYSVGIGQISSEVPQNLSASRPQDRQFILSSKKLLLSDSGFYLCAWSTGLAGPSSYEQYFGPGTRLTVT.

The chain employs TRBV27 and TRBJ1-2, with 8 nucleotides matching TRBD1. V trimming: 5 bases; J trimming: 4 bases; junction bases outside the gene matches: 9. Germline V lookup: CDR1 MNHEY, CDR2 SMNVEV (reference sequence). The CDR3 loop spans 15 amino acids. CDR3 in DNA: TGTGCCAGCAGTGAGAGGACAGGGACCGGCTATGGCTACACCTTC. Its translation: CASSERTGTGYGYTF.

This chain uses TRBV30 with TRBJ2-6; D call uncertain. CDR1 GTSNPN and CDR2 SVGIG come from the germline V gene (reference sequence). Trimming took off 4 bases at V and 4 bases at J, with 14 bases between the two ends. CDR3 length: 15 amino acids. CDR3 region: CAWTLQAAGANVLTF. DNA of the CDR3: TGTGCCTGGACCCTTCAGGCGGCCGGGGCCAACGTCCTGACTTTC. Variable domain in full (rest from reference TRBV30 and TRBJ2-6): SQTIHQWPATLVQPVGSPLSLECTVEGTSNPNLYWYRQAAGRGLQLLFYSVGIGQISSEVPQNLSASRPQDRQFILSSKKLLLSDSGFYLCAWTLQAAGANVLTFGAGSRLTVL.

The rearrangement joins TRBV5-5 to TRBJ2-7; possibly TRBD1 for D (6 bases). CDR1 is SGHKS, CDR2 YYEKEE, per germline (reference sequence). The V and J ends lost 4 bases and 6 bases respectively, with 14 bases between them. CDR3 size: 13 residues. DNA of the CDR3: TGTGCCAGCAGCCCCAGGGGTCCGGGCGAGCAGTACTTC. It codes for CASSPRGPGEQYF.

The chain is built from TRBV28 and TRBJ1-3; D ambiguous. Germline V gene lookup returns CDR1 MDHEN and CDR2 SYDVKM. The CDR3 has 12 amino acids. Trimming removed 6 bases from V and 6 bases from J, with 9 bases in between. The CDR3 loop reads CASSPTVNTIYF. As DNA, the CDR3 is TGTGCCAGCAGCCCGACGGTAAACACCATATATTTT.

The chain combines TRBV28 with TRBJ2-7, with D possibly TRBD1 on 6 matching bases. CDR3 length: 15 residues. V lost 6 bases, J lost 2 bases, and 17 bases lay in between. Per the germline V gene, CDR1 is MDHEN and CDR2 is SYDVKM. Here the CDR3 reads CASSSVGTRAYEQYF. CDR3 in DNA: TGTGCCAGCAGCTCTGTCGGGACACGAGCCTACGAGCAGTACTTC. Complete variable domain (other parts from reference TRBV28 and TRBJ2-7): DVKVTQSSRYLVKRTGEKVFLECVQDMDHENMFWYRQDPGLGLRLIYFSYDVKMKEKGDIPEGYSVSREKKERFSLILESASTNQTSMYLCASSSVGTRAYEQYFGPGTRLTVT.

V is TRBV30 and J is TRBJ2-7; the D is unclear. CDR3 length equals 13 residues. Germline values: CDR1 GTSNPN, CDR2 SVGIG (reference sequence). The V end was cut by 0 bases, the J end by 10 bases, with 16 bases between. The CDR3 region has the DNA TGTGCCTGGAGTGTATTAGCCCCCCCGTCTCAGTACTTC. It specifies CAWSVLAPPSQYF. The complete variable domain, with remaining parts taken from reference TRBV30 and TRBJ2-7, reads SQTIHQWPATLVQPVGSPLSLECTVEGTSNPNLYWYRQAAGRGLQLLFYSVGIGQISSEVPQNLSASRPQDRQFILSSKKLLLSDSGFYLCAWSVLAPPSQYFGPGTRLTVT.

The gene calls are TRBV7-2 and TRBJ1-2; D is undetermined. Germline V CDR1 and CDR2: SGHTA, FQGNSA. The germline V and J ends were trimmed by 1 base and 2 bases, with 8 bases remaining between them. CDR3 length: 14 residues. CDR3 nucleotides: TGTGCCAGCAGCTTAGAATATCAGAACTATGGCTACACCTTC. Amino acid sequence: CASSLEYQNYGYTF. Based on the CDR3 plus reference TRBV7-2 and TRBJ1-2, the full variable domain is GAGVSQSPSNKVTEKGKDVELRCDPISGHTALYWYRQSLGQGLEFLIYFQGNSAPDKSGLPSDRFSAERTGGSVSTLTIQRTQQEDSAVYLCASSLEYQNYGYTFGSGTRLTVV.

V and J are TRBV7-2 and TRBJ1-2, with 7 bases that match TRBD1. The trim removed 5 bases at V and 6 bases at J, leaving 9 bases unmatched. CDR1 and CDR2 from the germline V gene are SGHTA and FQGNSA. The CDR3 consists of 14 residues. CDR3 sequence: CASSPQGMGNGYTF. The CDR3 nucleotides read TGTGCCAGCAGCCCACAGGGGATGGGTAATGGCTACACCTTC.

The rearrangement joins TRBV6-6 to TRBJ1-1, with D perhaps matching TRBD1 (5 bases). This CDR3 contains 14 residues. Germline V gene sequence: CDR1 MNHNY, CDR2 SVGAGI (reference sequence). The V end was cut by 6 bases, the J end by 4 bases, with 15 bases between. The CDR3 DNA is TGTGCCAGCAGATTTATAGACGGGGGCACTGAAGCTTTCTTT. Amino acid sequence: CASRFIDGGTEAFF.

This chain connects TRBV27 to TRBJ2-7; D is undetermined. The germline V gene has CDR1 MNHEY and CDR2 SMNVEV (reference sequence). This CDR3 spans 13 amino acids. Trimming cost V 3 bases and J 2 bases, with 8 bases left between them. Written as DNA, the CDR3 is TGTGCCAGCAGTTTGGGCGTAACCTACGAGCAGTACTTC. Its protein is CASSLGVTYEQYF.

The V call is TRBV28, the J call TRBJ1-2; D not certain. With 2 bases removed from V and 4 bases from J, the gap between germline ends came to 8 bases. The germline gives CDR1 MDHEN, CDR2 SYDVKM. The CDR3 contains 13 residues. CDR3 in amino acids: CASSLRNPYGYTF. The CDR3 bases are TGTGCCAGCAGTTTAAGGAATCCCTATGGCTACACCTTC.

The genes are TRBV15 and TRBJ2-7; perhaps TRBD1 as D (5 bases). Trimming removed 1 base from V and 6 bases from J, with 10 bases in between. The germline V gene has CDR1 LNHNV and CDR2 YYDKDF (reference sequence). The CDR3 is 13 residues long. CDR3 residues: CATSRGGRAEQYF. The CDR3 DNA follows: TGTGCCACCAGCAGAGGCGGCAGGGCCGAGCAGTACTTC.

The chain recombines TRBV6-4 with TRBJ2-1; 7 positions match TRBD2. V gave up 7 bases and J gave up 7 bases; unmatched junction bases: 10. CDR3 length: 14 amino acids. The germline CDR1 and CDR2 sequences are MRHNA and SNTAGT. CDR3 DNA sequence: TGTGCCAGCAATAGGAGGGAGGGCCGGAATGAGCAGTTCTTC. Protein sequence: CASNRREGRNEQFF.

The chain recombines TRBV5-1 with TRBJ2-1; 9 bases fit TRBD2. This CDR3 comprises 15 residues. Unmatched junction bases numbered 8, after V lost 4 bases and J lost 6 bases. Looked up from germline, CDR1 is SGHRS and CDR2 is YFSETQ. CDR3 loop: CASSVPGAGGNEQFF. CDR3 coding DNA: TGCGCCAGCAGCGTCCCGGGAGCGGGAGGCAATGAGCAGTTCTTC.

V gene TRBV28 combines with J gene TRBJ1-2, with TRBD1 matching 7 bases. Trimming took 5 bases from V and 8 from J; bases not matched to a gene: 11. The germline V gene has CDR1 MDHEN and CDR2 SYDVKM. The CDR3 has 14 residues. The CDR3 DNA follows: TGTGCCAGCAGTACAGGGGCCGCCTTGCGGGGCTACACCTTC. Its protein is CASSTGAALRGYTF.

The CDR3 DNA reads TGTGCCAGCAGCTCCCGGGTCGGGGCTGGAAACACCATATATTTT. Translating gives CASSSRVGAGNTIYF. This chain connects TRBV7-9 to TRBJ1-3; D gene ambiguous. This CDR3 region has 15 residues. Trimming pared 4 bases from V and 2 bases from J, leaving 12 bases between. Germline CDR1 SEHNR, CDR2 FQNEAQ (reference sequence).